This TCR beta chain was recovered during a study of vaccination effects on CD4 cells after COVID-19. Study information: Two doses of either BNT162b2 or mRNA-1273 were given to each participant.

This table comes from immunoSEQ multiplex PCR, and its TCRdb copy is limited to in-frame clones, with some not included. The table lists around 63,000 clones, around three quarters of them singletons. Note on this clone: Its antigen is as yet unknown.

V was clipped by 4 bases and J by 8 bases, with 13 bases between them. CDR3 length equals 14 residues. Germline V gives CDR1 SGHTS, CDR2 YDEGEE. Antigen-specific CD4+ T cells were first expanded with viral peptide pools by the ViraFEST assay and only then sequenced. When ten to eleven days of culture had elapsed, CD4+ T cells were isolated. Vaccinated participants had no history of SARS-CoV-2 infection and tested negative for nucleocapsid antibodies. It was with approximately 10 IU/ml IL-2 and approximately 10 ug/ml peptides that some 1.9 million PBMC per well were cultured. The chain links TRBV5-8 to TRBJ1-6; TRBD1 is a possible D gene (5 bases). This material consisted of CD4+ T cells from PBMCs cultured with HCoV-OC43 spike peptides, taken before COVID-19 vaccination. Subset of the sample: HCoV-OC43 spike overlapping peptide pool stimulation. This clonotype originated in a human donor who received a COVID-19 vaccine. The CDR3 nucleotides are TGTGCCAGCAGCAATGCAGGGAGCGATTCACCCCTCCACTTT. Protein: CASSNAGSDSPLHF.